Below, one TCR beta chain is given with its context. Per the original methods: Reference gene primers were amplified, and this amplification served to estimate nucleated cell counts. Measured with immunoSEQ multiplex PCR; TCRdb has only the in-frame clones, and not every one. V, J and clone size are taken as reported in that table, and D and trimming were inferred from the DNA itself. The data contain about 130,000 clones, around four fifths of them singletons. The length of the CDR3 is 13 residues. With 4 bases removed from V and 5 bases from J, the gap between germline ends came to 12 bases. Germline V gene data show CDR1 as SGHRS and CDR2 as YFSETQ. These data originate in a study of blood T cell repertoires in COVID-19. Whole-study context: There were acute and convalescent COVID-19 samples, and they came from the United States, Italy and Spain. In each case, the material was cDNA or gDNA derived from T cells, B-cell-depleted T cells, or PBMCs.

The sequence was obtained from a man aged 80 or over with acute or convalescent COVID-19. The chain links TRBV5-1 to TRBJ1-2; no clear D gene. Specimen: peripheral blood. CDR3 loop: CASSPGTLYGYTF. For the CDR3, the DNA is TGCGCCAGCAGCCCCGGTACTTTATATGGCTACACCTTC.